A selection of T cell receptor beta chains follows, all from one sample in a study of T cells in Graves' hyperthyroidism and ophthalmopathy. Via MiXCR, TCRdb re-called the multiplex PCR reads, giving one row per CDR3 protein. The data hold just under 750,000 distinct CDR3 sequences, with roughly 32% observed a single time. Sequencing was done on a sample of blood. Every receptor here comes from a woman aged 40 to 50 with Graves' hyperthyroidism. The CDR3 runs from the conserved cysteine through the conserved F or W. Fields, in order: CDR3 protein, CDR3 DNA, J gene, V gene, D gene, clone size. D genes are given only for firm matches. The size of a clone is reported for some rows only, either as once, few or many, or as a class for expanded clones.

CASSVGLGARELFF,TGTGCCAGCAGCGTAGGCTTGGGGGCGCGGGAGCTGTTTTTT,TRBJ2-2,TRBV9,NA,many
CASSRIANTGELFF,TGCGCCAGCAGCCGGATAGCGAACACCGGGGAGCTGTTTTTT,TRBJ2-2,TRBV4-3,NA,few
CASSLILGSQYF,TGTGCCAGCAGTTTAATTTTGGGCTCCCAGTACTTC,TRBJ2-5,TRBV12-3/TRBV12-4,NA,once
CASSPSFETQYF,TGTGCCAGCAGCCCGTCTTTTGAGACCCAGTACTTC,TRBJ2-5,TRBV14,NA,many
CASKGARRMGNLNTEAFF,TGTGCCAGCAAAGGGGCCAGAAGAATGGGCAATTTGAACACTGAAGCTTTCTTT,TRBJ1-1,TRBV2,NA,many
CASSLHAGFSYEQYF,TGTGCCAGCAGCTTACATGCCGGGTTCTCCTACGAGCAGTACTTC,TRBJ2-7,TRBV7-2,NA,many
CASSYPMNTEAFF,TGTGCCAGCAGTTACCCGATGAACACTGAAGCTTTCTTT,TRBJ1-1,TRBV13,NA,NA
CASSTADGVNTEAFF,TGTGCCAGTAGTACCGCGGACGGAGTGAACACTGAAGCTTTCTTT,TRBJ1-1,TRBV19,NA,NA
CASSPPIGPQHF,TGTGCCAGCTCACCCCCAATCGGGCCCCAGCATTTT,TRBJ1-5,TRBV18,NA,few
CASSMSQGRGELFF,TGTGCCAGTAGCATGAGCCAGGGGCGCGGGGAGCTGTTTTTT,TRBJ2-2,TRBV10-3,NA,few